This T cell receptor beta chain was captured by sequencing in a study of spatial heterogeneity in lung cancer. Points from the study as a whole: Ubiquitous expanded tumor TCRs appeared in blood more at resection than follow-up.

This clonotype has more than one count but fewer than ten. The antigen is not known. Germline CDR1 and CDR2: MNHEY and SMNVEV (reference sequence). The CDR3 consists of 14 residues. V lost 3 bases, J lost 2 bases, and 11 bases lay in between. TCRdb processed the 5' RACE reads anew with MiXCR; each CDR3 protein has one entry. The profile shows about 17,000 distinct CDR3 sequences, about 19% of them singletons. Sample time point: blood at routine non-recurrence follow-up after resection. Unsorted whole RNA of tumor, nontumor lung or frozen PBMC was sequenced. The sequence derives from a male donor with early-stage non-small cell lung cancer. This material consisted of PBMCs, taken at follow-up. The chain links TRBV27 to TRBJ2-7; D is perhaps TRBD1 (5 bases). CDR3 nucleotides: TGTGCCAGCAGTTTGTGGGGCCCCACCTACGAGCAGTACTTC. Encoded protein: CASSLWGPTYEQYF.